This TCR beta chain was retrieved from a study of blood T cell repertoires in COVID-19. As for the study in general: Collection of acute and convalescent COVID-19 samples took place in the United States, Italy and Spain. Nucleic acid was either cDNA or gDNA, and it came from T cells, B-cell-depleted T cells, or PBMCs.

Source study methods: From reference gene primer amplification, estimates of nucleated cell counts were derived. Libraries were prepared by immunoSEQ multiplex PCR; TCRdb keeps only in-frame clonotypes and omits some of them. Clonal size and the V and J genes are those of that table, whereas D and trimming came from the DNA. The data contain 90,000 or so clones, 86% of them singletons. CDR3 length: 14 residues. The V gene end was trimmed by 6 bases and the J gene end by 5 bases; junction bases not matched to a gene: 9. The germline V gene has CDR1 MDHEN and CDR2 SYDVKM. The receptor's source is an elderly man with active or convalescent COVID-19. This sequence joins TRBV28 and TRBJ1-1; 7 nucleotides match TRBD1. The sample comprised peripheral blood. The CDR3 region is CASRLDRERTEAFF. CDR3 nucleotides: TGTGCCAGCAGACTCGACAGGGAGAGGACTGAAGCTTTCTTT.